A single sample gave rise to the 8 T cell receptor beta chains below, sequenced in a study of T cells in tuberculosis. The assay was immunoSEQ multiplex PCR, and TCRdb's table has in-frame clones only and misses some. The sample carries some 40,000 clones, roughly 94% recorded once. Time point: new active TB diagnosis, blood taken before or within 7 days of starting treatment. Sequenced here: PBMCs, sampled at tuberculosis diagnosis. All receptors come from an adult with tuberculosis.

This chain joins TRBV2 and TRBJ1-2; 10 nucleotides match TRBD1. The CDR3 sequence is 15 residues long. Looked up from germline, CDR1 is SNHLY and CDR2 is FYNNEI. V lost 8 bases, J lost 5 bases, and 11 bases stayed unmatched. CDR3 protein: CASVRGGTGDYGYTF. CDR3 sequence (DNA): TGTGCCAGCGTTCGAGGAGGGACAGGGGATTATGGCTACACCTTC. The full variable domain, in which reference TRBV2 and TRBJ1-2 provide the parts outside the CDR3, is EPEVTQTPSHQVTQMGQEVILRCVPISNHLYFYWYRQILGQKVEFLVSFYNNEISEKSEIFDDQFSVERPDGSNFTLKIRSTKLEDSAMYFCASVRGGTGDYGYTFGSGTRLTVV.

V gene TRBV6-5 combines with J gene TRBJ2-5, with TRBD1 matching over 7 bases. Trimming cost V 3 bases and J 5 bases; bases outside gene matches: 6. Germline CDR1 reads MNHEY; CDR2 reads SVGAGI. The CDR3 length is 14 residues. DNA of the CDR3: TGTGCCAGCAGTTATACAGGGGCAGGGGAGACCCAGTACTTC. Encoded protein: CASSYTGAGETQYF.

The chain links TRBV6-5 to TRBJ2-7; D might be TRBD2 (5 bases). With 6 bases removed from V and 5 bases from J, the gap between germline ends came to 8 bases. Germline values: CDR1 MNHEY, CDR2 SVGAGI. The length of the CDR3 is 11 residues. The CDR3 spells CASSRRDEQYF. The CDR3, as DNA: TGTGCCAGCAGCCGGCGGGACGAGCAGTACTTC.

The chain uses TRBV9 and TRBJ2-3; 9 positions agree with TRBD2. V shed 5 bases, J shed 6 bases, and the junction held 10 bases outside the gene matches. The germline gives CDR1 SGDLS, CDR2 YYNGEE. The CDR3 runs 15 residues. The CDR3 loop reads CASSLSGGNRDTQYF. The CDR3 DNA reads TGTGCCAGCAGTCTTAGCGGGGGAAATCGGGATACGCAGTATTTT.

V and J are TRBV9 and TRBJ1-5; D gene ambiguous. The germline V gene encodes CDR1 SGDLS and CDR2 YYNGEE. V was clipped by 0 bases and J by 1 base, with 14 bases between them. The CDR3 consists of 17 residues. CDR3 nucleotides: TGTGCCAGCAGCGTAGCTTTGATTGGCAGAAGCAATCAGCCCCAGCATTTT. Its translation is CASSVALIGRSNQPQHF.

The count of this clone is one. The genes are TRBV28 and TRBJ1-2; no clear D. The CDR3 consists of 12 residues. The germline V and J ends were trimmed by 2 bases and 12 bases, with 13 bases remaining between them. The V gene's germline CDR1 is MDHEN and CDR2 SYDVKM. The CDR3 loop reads CASSLPGRENTF. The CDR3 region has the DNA TGTGCCAGCAGTTTACCCGGGAGGGAAAACACCTTC.

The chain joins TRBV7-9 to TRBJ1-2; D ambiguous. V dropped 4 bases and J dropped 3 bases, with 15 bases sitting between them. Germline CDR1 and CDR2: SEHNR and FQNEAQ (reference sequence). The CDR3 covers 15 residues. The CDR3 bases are TGTGCCAGCAGCTATCCGAGGGCCGAAGACTATGGCTACACCTTC. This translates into CASSYPRAEDYGYTF.

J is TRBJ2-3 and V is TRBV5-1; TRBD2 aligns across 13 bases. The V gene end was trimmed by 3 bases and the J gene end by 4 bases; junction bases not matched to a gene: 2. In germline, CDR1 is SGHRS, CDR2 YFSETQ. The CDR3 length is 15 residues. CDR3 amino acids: CASSWTSGGSDTQYF. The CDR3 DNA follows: TGCGCCAGCAGCTGGACTAGCGGGGGATCAGATACGCAGTATTTT.